The 18 T cell receptor beta chains presented below share a single source sample, sequenced in a study of CD8+CD57+ T cells in acquired aplastic anemia. All sequencing subjects had displayed CD8+CD57+ cell expansion on flow cytometry. According to the study, genomic DNA was the template for TCR beta VDJ and CDR3 profiling. MiXCR, applied by TCRdb to the reads, yields one record per CDR3 protein. The sample holds approximately 250,000 distinct CDR3 sequences, less than 85% seen once. The specimen was sorted CD4+, CD8+, or CD8+CD57+ T cells (not recorded which) from PBMCs. These receptors all stem from a human donor with aplastic anemia.

CDR3 coding DNA: TGTGCCAGCAGCAGGGGAGGAAACAGCACAGATACGCAGTACTTC. As protein: CASSRGGNSTDTQYF. The rearrangement joins TRBV7-9 to TRBJ2-5; TRBD2 might be the D (6 bases). Germline CDR1 SEHNR, CDR2 FQNEAQ (reference sequence). The CDR3 is made up of 15 amino acids. V was clipped by 5 bases and J by 11 bases, with 24 bases between them. The complete variable domain, with remaining parts taken from reference TRBV7-9 and TRBJ2-5, reads DTGVSQNPRHKITKRGQNVTFRCDPISEHNRLYWYRQTLGQGPEFLTYFQNEAQLEKSRLLSDRFSAERPKGSFSTLEIQRTEQGDSAMYLCASSRGGNSTDTQYFGPGTRLLVL.

In regard to this clonotype: Here the CDR3 omits its conserved ending phenylalanine or tryptophan, so a read error is the likely source. Because the CDR3's place on the DNA is in doubt, the DNA is left out and the CDR3 is given as listed by TCRdb. This chain links TRBV7-9 with TRBJ2-3; the table's D call, TRBD2, has no DNA check behind it. The CDR3 spans 13 residues, counting both ends. Per the germline V gene, CDR1 is SEHNR and CDR2 is FQNEAQ (reference sequence). CDR3 amino acids: CASGDERSGGHDV.

V and J are TRBV2 and TRBJ2-2, with a tentative D call TRBD1 (5 bases). V lost 2 bases, J lost 3 bases, and 7 bases lay in between. Per the germline V gene, CDR1 is SNHLY and CDR2 is FYNNEI. There are 14 residues in the CDR3. CDR3 sequence (DNA): TGTGCCAGCAGTGAACAAGGGGACACCGGGGAGCTGTTTTTT. Amino acids: CASSEQGDTGELFF.

J is TRBJ1-1 and V is TRBV9; D call uncertain. V lost 3 bases and J 0 bases, leaving 6 bases between the germline ends. The germline CDR1 and CDR2 sequences are SGDLS and YYNGEE. The CDR3 consists of 13 residues. DNA of the CDR3: TGTGCCAGCAGCGAGGGCATGAACACTGAAGCTTTCTTT. This codes for CASSEGMNTEAFF.

The V and J genes are TRBV7-9 and TRBJ1-2; 7 positions match TRBD1. The CDR3 is made up of 15 amino acids. J lost 11 bases, V lost 5 bases, and 17 bases had no gene match. CDR1 and CDR2 from the germline V gene are SEHNR and FQNEAQ (reference sequence). CDR3 nucleotide sequence: TGTGCCAGCAGCCCACCGGGACAGCCAGAGACCCAGTACACCTTC. This codes for CASSPPGQPETQYTF.

A remark on this clonotype: The germline gene is not matched at one end of the junction; a read error may be the cause. The CDR3 DNA is TGTGCCAGCAGCTTGCGGACAGCTGGCACTGAAGCCTTCTTT. Translation gives CASSLRTAGTEAFF. The chain has TRBV5-5 and TRBJ1-1, with D possibly TRBD1 on 6 matching bases. This CDR3 spans 14 amino acids. The germline CDR1 and CDR2 sequences are SGHKS and YYEKEE (reference sequence).

This clonotype was seen a single time. The chain combines TRBV7-9 with TRBJ1-5; D unresolved. The germline gives CDR1 SEHNR, CDR2 FQNEAQ (reference sequence). The CDR3 runs to 14 residues. Trimming removed 6 bases from V and 16 bases from J, with 25 bases in between. The CDR3 coding sequence is TGTGCCAGCAGTGAAGCCTATAGCAATCAGTCCGAACATTTT. Amino acid sequence: CASSEAYSNQSEHF.

J is TRBJ1-3 and V is TRBV9, with D perhaps TRBD1 (6 bases). V was trimmed by 4 bases and J by 8 bases, leaving 25 bases between them. CDR3 length equals 17 residues. Looked up from germline, CDR1 is SGDLS and CDR2 is YYNGEE. The DNA for the CDR3 is TGTGCCAGCAGCTCCTCAGGGGAGGAACAAGAGACCCACACCATATATTTT. Protein product: CASSSSGEEQETHTIYF.

This clonotype was seen a few times. This rearrangement joins TRBV20-1 to TRBJ1-4; 7 nucleotides align to TRBD1. The CDR3 is 15 amino acids. V shed 3 bases, J shed 6 bases, and the junction held 10 bases outside the gene matches. The germline CDR1 and CDR2 sequences are DFQATT and SNEGSKA (reference sequence). Here the CDR3 DNA reads TGCAGTGCTAGTCCATCGACAGGGAACTATGAAAAACTGTTTTTT. Translating gives CSASPSTGNYEKLFF.

The table lists this clonotype with a count of one. The chain has TRBV11-2 and TRBJ2-1, with TRBD1 as a possible D gene (6 bases). Germline values: CDR1 SGHAT, CDR2 FQNNGV. V dropped 4 bases and J dropped 6 bases, with 16 bases sitting between them. The CDR3 sequence is 15 residues long. The CDR3 here is CASSWLEQGGNEQFF. DNA of the CDR3: TGTGCCAGCAGCTGGTTGGAACAGGGCGGCAATGAGCAGTTCTTC.

Remarks on this clonotype: A junction boundary mismatches the germline segment, possibly from a read error. The chain joins TRBV19 to TRBJ1-2, with 10 bases identical to TRBD1. The CDR3 runs 15 residues. Per germline, CDR1 LNHDA and CDR2 SQIVND (reference sequence). The CDR3 DNA sequence: TGTGCCAGCAGCTTGACAGGGGGCGCCGACAATGAGCAGTCCTTC. Its translation: CASSLTGGADNEQSF. The whole variable domain, remainder taken from reference TRBV19 and TRBJ1-2, is DGGITQSPKYLFRKEGQNVTLSCEQNLNHDAMYWYRQDPGQGLRLIYYSQIVNDFQKGDIAEGYSVSREKKESFPLTVTSAQKNPTAFYLCASSLTGGADNEQSFGSGTRLTVV.

Remarks on this clonotype: Because it lacks the conserved phenylalanine or tryptophan at the end, this CDR3 is likely a read error. The DNA is left out, because the CDR3 cannot be placed on it with certainty; the CDR3 is given as TCRdb lists it. J is TRBJ2-1 and V is TRBV2; the table assigns TRBD1, which was not confirmed against the DNA. Germline CDR1 and CDR2: SNHLY and FYNNEI. Both ends counted, the CDR3 spans 16 residues. Here the CDR3 reads CASSDGGVHDQFFRPG.

Remarks on this clonotype: One end of the junction fails to match germline, which may point to a read error. The chain employs TRBV7-9 and TRBJ2-3; no firm D call. Germline V gene sequence: CDR1 SEHNR, CDR2 FQNEAQ (reference sequence). The length of the CDR3 is 14 residues. CDR3 nucleotide sequence: TGTGCCAGCAGCCTGGGTGAGACCCAGTACACCGGGTCTTTT. It specifies CASSLGETQYTGSF.

The sample holds a few counts of this clonotype. This chain joins TRBV7-2 and TRBJ2-7; TRBD1 matches 8 bases. Germline V gene sequence: CDR1 SGHTA, CDR2 FQGNSA. This CDR3 region has 14 residues. The V and J ends lost 1 base and 5 bases, in that order; junction bases with no gene match: 4. The CDR3, as DNA: TGTGCCAGCAGCTTAGTCCAGGGGGCAAACGAGCAGTACTTC. It encodes CASSLVQGANEQYF.

This clonotype was seen just once. J is TRBJ2-7 and V is TRBV7-2; TRBD1 agrees at 8 bases. Per germline, CDR1 SGHTA and CDR2 FQGNSA. The ends lost 5 bases at V and 10 bases at J; junction bases unmatched: 19. The CDR3 is 16 amino acids. The DNA for the CDR3 is TGTGCCAGCAGCACACCGGGACAGGCGAACTATGCCGACCAGTACGTC. It encodes CASSTPGQANYADQYV.

In regard to this clonotype: The CDR3 carries no conserved terminal phenylalanine or tryptophan, so it likely arises from a read error. The DNA is left out, because the CDR3 cannot be placed on it with certainty; the CDR3 is given as TCRdb lists it. The chain combines TRBV7-9 with TRBJ2-3; the tabulated D call, TRBD2, remains unverified against the DNA. The CDR3 has 13 amino acids, counting both end residues. Germline values: CDR1 SEHNR, CDR2 FQNEAQ (reference sequence). The CDR3: CASSFQRSGAYNE.

This clonotype was seen just once. The chain joins TRBV15 to TRBJ2-1; TRBD2 might be the D (5 bases). In germline, CDR1 is LNHNV, CDR2 YYDKDF (reference sequence). V was pared by 3 bases and J by 9 bases, with 12 bases between. This CDR3 spans 13 amino acids. CDR3 sequence (DNA): TGTGCCACCAGCAGTAGACGGGATTTTGAGCAGTTCTTC. Protein product: CATSSRRDFEQFF.

The V gene is TRBV11-2, the J gene TRBJ2-5; TRBD2 might be the D (7 bases). Trimming left V 2 bases short and J 3 bases short, with 13 bases between. From germline, CDR1 is SGHAT and CDR2 FQNNGV. This CDR3 spans 15 amino acids. The CDR3 coding sequence is TGTGCCAGCAGCTTATCAGCGGGGACAAAAGAGACCCAGTACTTC. Its protein product is CASSLSAGTKETQYF. The whole variable domain, remainder taken from reference TRBV11-2 and TRBJ2-5, is EAGVAQSPRYKIIEKRQSVAFWCNPISGHATLYWYQQILGQGPKLLIQFQNNGVVDDSQLPKDRFSAERLKGVDSTLKIQPAKLEDSAVYLCASSLSAGTKETQYFGPGTRLLVL.